Below are 23 T cell receptor beta chains sequenced from a single sample in a study of blood T cell repertoires in COVID-19. Only in-frame clones appear in the TCRdb table, and some are missing; sequencing was by immunoSEQ multiplex PCR. The sample records roughly 6,800 clones, 70% to 90% being singletons. Sequencing was carried out using peripheral blood. The receptors come from a human donor in a cohort sampled during active COVID-19.

This clone was seen only a few times. CDR3: CASSRGTSGGAYEQYF. The CDR3 DNA follows: TGCGCCAGCAGCCGCGGGACTAGCGGGGGGGCCTACGAGCAGTACTTC. This rearrangement joins TRBV4-1 to TRBJ2-7; 16 nucleotides align to TRBD2. This CDR3 region has 16 residues. The ends lost 4 bases at V and 2 bases at J; junction bases unmatched: 2. Germline lookup yields CDR1 MGHRA and CDR2 YSYEKL.

The chain joins TRBV2 to TRBJ1-1; 7 nucleotides match TRBD1. The germline CDR1 and CDR2 sequences are SNHLY and FYNNEI. With V trimmed by 0 bases and J by 3 bases, 4 bases remained unmatched. The CDR3 covers 15 residues. Here the CDR3 reads CASSEAGTEYTEAFF. In DNA, the CDR3 is TGTGCCAGCAGTGAAGCCGGGACAGAGTACACTGAAGCTTTCTTT. The full variable domain, in which reference TRBV2 and TRBJ1-1 provide the parts outside the CDR3, is EPEVTQTPSHQVTQMGQEVILRCVPISNHLYFYWYRQILGQKVEFLVSFYNNEISEKSEIFDDQFSVERPDGSNFTLKIRSTKLEDSAMYFCASSEAGTEYTEAFFGQGTRLTVV.

This chain uses TRBV9 with TRBJ2-2; TRBD2 matches at 8 bases. This CDR3 region has 18 residues. Germline lookup yields CDR1 SGDLS and CDR2 YYNGEE. The chain's CDR3 is CPPPAGGAGGGNTGELFF. DNA of the CDR3: TGTCCCCCCCCCGCCGGGGGCGCGGGGGGCGGCAACACCGGGGAGCTGTTTTTT.

V and J are TRBV19 and TRBJ2-1; D is unclear. The CDR3 runs 13 residues. CDR1 and CDR2 from the germline V gene are LNHDA and SQIVND (reference sequence). Trimming took off 8 bases at V and 6 bases at J, with 14 bases between the two ends. CDR3 in DNA: TGTGCCAGTCAAGGAGATACGTCCAATGAGCAGTTCTTC. Translated, it gives CASQGDTSNEQFF.

The chain combines TRBV6-1 with TRBJ2-3; 10 positions match TRBD1. The V and J ends lost 3 bases and 4 bases, in that order; junction bases with no gene match: 4. The CDR3 totals 15 residues. Germline V CDR1 and CDR2: MNHNS, SASEGT. CDR3 nucleotides: TGTGCCAGCAGTGAGAGGACAGGGGGACCAGATACGCAGTATTTT. It is translated as CASSERTGGPDTQYF.

The rearrangement joins TRBV7-9 to TRBJ2-2, with 7 nucleotides matching TRBD1. Losses at the gene ends were 5 bases for V and 6 bases for J; bases not matched to a gene: 9. This CDR3 is built from 15 residues. Looked up from germline, CDR1 is SEHNR and CDR2 is FQNEAQ (reference sequence). Written as DNA, the CDR3 is TGTGCCAGCAGCGTCCAGACAGGGTTCCCCGGGGAGCTGTTTTTT. Amino acids: CASSVQTGFPGELFF. The variable domain in full, completed from reference TRBV7-9 and TRBJ2-2, reads DTGVSQNPRHKITKRGQNVTFRCDPISEHNRLYWYRQTLGQGPEFLTYFQNEAQLEKSRLLSDRFSAERPKGSFSTLEIQRTEQGDSAMYLCASSVQTGFPGELFFGEGSRLTVL.

The chain is built from TRBV27 and TRBJ1-5; 9 bases agree with TRBD1. From germline, CDR1 is MNHEY and CDR2 SMNVEV (reference sequence). The J segment lost 4 bases and the V segment lost 5 bases, leaving 6 bases of the junction unmatched. The CDR3 covers 15 residues. Here the CDR3 reads CASSPKQGANQPQHF. CDR3 nucleotides: TGTGCCAGCAGTCCGAAACAGGGGGCGAATCAGCCCCAGCATTTT.

CDR3 bases: TGTGCCAGCAGTTTACGGAACACCGGGGAGCTGTTTTTT. Translating it yields CASSLRNTGELFF. The chain recombines TRBV12-3 or TRBV12-4 with TRBJ2-2; D is uncertain. CDR3 length: 13 residues. Trimming took 2 bases from V and 1 from J, leaving 2 bases between them.

V is TRBV28 and J is TRBJ1-2; TRBD1 agrees at 8 bases. There are 14 residues in the CDR3. CDR1 and CDR2 from the germline V gene are MDHEN and SYDVKM. The J segment lost 4 bases and the V segment lost 5 bases, leaving 6 bases of the junction unmatched. CDR3 protein: CASSTDRVPYGYTF. Written as DNA, the CDR3 is TGTGCCAGCAGTACGGACAGGGTTCCCTATGGCTACACCTTC.

This clone was observed a handful of times. The chain joins TRBV2 to TRBJ1-1, with 8 bases lining up with TRBD1. J was trimmed by 0 bases and V by 6 bases; bases with no gene match: 3. This CDR3 is built from 14 residues. Germline V gene data show CDR1 as SNHLY and CDR2 as FYNNEI. In DNA, the CDR3 is TGTGCCAGCAGGACACAGGGGGTGAACACTGAAGCTTTCTTT. Amino acids: CASRTQGVNTEAFF. Full variable domain (missing parts from reference TRBV2 and TRBJ1-1): EPEVTQTPSHQVTQMGQEVILRCVPISNHLYFYWYRQILGQKVEFLVSFYNNEISEKSEIFDDQFSVERPDGSNFTLKIRSTKLEDSAMYFCASRTQGVNTEAFFGQGTRLTVV.

Note on this clone: A junction boundary mismatches the germline segment, possibly from a read error. The chain carries TRBV7-7 and TRBJ1-2, with a possible D match to TRBD1 (5 bases). This CDR3 spans 16 amino acids. Germline V gene data show CDR1 as SSHAT and CDR2 as FNYEAQ (reference sequence). CDR3 sequence: CASSSNMTAGAYGYTF. The CDR3 DNA sequence: TGTGCTAGCAGCAGCAACATGACAGCCGGAGCCTATGGCTACACCTTC.

The chain joins TRBV3-1 (or the pseudogene TRBV3-2) to TRBJ2-7; 10 bases are shared with TRBD2. CDR3 length: 15 residues. Per the germline V gene, CDR1 is LGHDT and CDR2 is YNNKEL (reference sequence). V shed 6 bases, J shed 1 base, and the junction held 6 bases outside the gene matches. The CDR3 region has the DNA TGTGCCAGCAGTCTAGCGGGAGTCGGATCCTACGAGCAGTACTTC. It translates to CASSLAGVGSYEQYF.

The CDR3 reads CASSLGEGYGYTF. For the CDR3, the DNA is TGTGCCAGCAGCTTGGGGGAGGGCTATGGCTACACCTTC. The chain employs TRBV7-9 and TRBJ1-2, with D possibly being TRBD1 (5 bases). Germline V gene data show CDR1 as SEHNR and CDR2 as FQNEAQ (reference sequence). The CDR3 consists of 13 residues. The V gene lost 3 bases and the J gene lost 4 bases, with 9 bases spanning the gap.

The genes are TRBV11-2 and TRBJ2-7; a possible D gene is TRBD2 (7 bases). Germline CDR1 and CDR2: SGHAT and FQNNGV. This CDR3 comprises 14 residues. The V and J ends lost 3 bases and 2 bases respectively, with 11 bases between them. The CDR3 DNA is TGTGCCAGCAGCTTGGGAGGGGGGGCCTACGAGCAGTACTTC. Translated, it gives CASSLGGGAYEQYF.

The rearrangement links TRBV6-5 to TRBJ1-4; D unclear. Trimming removed 6 bases from V and 4 bases from J, with 9 bases in between. Looked up from germline, CDR1 is MNHEY and CDR2 is SVGAGI. The CDR3 runs to 13 residues. CDR3 protein: CASRGRGNEKLFF. CDR3 DNA: TGTGCCAGCAGAGGGAGAGGTAATGAAAAACTGTTTTTT.

CDR3 nucleotides: TGCGCCAGCAGCCGCCGACTAGCGGGAGGGTATCCTAGCACAGATACGCAGTATTTT. The encoded protein is CASSRRLAGGYPSTDTQYF. The chain couples TRBV5-1 to TRBJ2-3, with TRBD2 matching 14 bases. The CDR3 contains 19 residues. Unmatched junction bases numbered 10, after V lost 4 bases and J lost 0 bases. Germline loops: CDR1 SGHRS, CDR2 YFSETQ.

The chain joins TRBV9 to TRBJ2-1, with TRBD2 as a possible D gene (5 bases). The germline V gene encodes CDR1 SGDLS and CDR2 YYNGEE. The CDR3 runs 14 residues. V was clipped by 0 bases and J by 7 bases, with 11 bases between them. CDR3 residues: CASSVGAGGNEQFF. The CDR3 nucleotides are TGTGCCAGCAGCGTAGGGGCGGGCGGGAATGAGCAGTTCTTC.

This clone was picked up one time. The V call is TRBV19, the J call TRBJ2-7; D possibly corresponds to TRBD1 (5 bases). The ends were cut back, 4 bases at V and 0 bases at J, with 13 bases in the middle. Germline values: CDR1 LNHDA, CDR2 SQIVND (reference sequence). This CDR3 is 15 amino acids long. CDR3: CASSTHSQASYEQYF. DNA of the CDR3: TGTGCCAGTAGTACCCACTCACAGGCCTCCTACGAGCAGTACTTC.

The chain carries TRBV25-1 and TRBJ2-3; possible D gene TRBD1, 5 bases. The CDR3 totals 15 residues. V lost 6 bases and J 4 bases, leaving 17 bases between the germline ends. Germline values: CDR1 MGHDK, CDR2 SYGVNS. The CDR3 DNA reads TGTGCCAGCAGCGAGTTTTACCAACAGGCAGATACGCAGTATTTT. Protein product: CASSEFYQQADTQYF.

J is TRBJ2-7 and V is TRBV7-9, with 7 bases matching TRBD2. V gave up 5 bases and J gave up 3 bases; unmatched junction bases: 7. The CDR3 has 14 amino acids. From germline, CDR1 is SEHNR and CDR2 FQNEAQ (reference sequence). CDR3 amino acids: CASSDTGGVYEQYF. CDR3 in DNA: TGTGCCAGCAGCGATACGGGGGGAGTCTACGAGCAGTACTTC.

The chain links TRBV11-2 to TRBJ1-6; maybe TRBD1 (5 bases). Germline V gene lookup returns CDR1 SGHAT and CDR2 FQNNGV. The CDR3 spans 14 residues. Trimming cost V 2 bases and J 8 bases, with 10 bases left between them. The CDR3 DNA reads TGTGCCAGCAGCTTACAGGGAGGGGATTCACCCCTCCACTTT. As protein: CASSLQGGDSPLHF.

This chain joins TRBV27 and TRBJ2-1, with unresolved D. Trimming pared 0 bases from V and 3 bases from J, leaving 12 bases between. This CDR3 region has 16 residues. Germline CDR1 reads MNHEY; CDR2 reads SMNVEV (reference sequence). CDR3 residues: CASSLSMISGYNEQFF. The DNA for the CDR3 is TGTGCCAGCAGTTTATCGATGATATCGGGCTACAATGAGCAGTTCTTC.

The chain uses TRBV3-1 (or the pseudogene TRBV3-2) and TRBJ2-1; the match to TRBD2 covers 11 bases. The CDR3 covers 18 residues. The germline V gene encodes CDR1 LGHDT and CDR2 YNNKEL (reference sequence). Trimming at V came to 1 base and at J to 0 bases, leaving 5 bases not matched to a gene. DNA for the CDR3: TGTGCCAGCAGCCAAGGGAGACTAGCGGGAAACTCCTACAATGAGCAGTTCTTC. Translation: CASSQGRLAGNSYNEQFF.